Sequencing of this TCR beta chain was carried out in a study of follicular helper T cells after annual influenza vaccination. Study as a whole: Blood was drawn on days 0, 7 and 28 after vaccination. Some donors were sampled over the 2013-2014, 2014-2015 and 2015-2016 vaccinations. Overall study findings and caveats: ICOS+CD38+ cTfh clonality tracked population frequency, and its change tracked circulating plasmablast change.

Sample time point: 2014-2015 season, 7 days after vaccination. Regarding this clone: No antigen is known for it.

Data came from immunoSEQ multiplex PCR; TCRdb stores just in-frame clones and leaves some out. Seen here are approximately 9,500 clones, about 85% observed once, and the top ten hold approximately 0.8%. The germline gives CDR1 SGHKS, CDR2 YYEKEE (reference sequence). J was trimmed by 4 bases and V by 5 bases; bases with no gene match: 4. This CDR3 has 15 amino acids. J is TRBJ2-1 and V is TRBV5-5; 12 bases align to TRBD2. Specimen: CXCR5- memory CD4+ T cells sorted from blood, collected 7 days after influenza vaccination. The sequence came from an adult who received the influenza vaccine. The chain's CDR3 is CASSLTSGGYNEQFF. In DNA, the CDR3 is TGTGCCAGCAGTCTAACTAGCGGGGGGTACAATGAGCAGTTCTTC.